This TCR beta chain derives from a study of early T cells in non-severe SARS-CoV-2 infection. Overall study: Unpaired chains resulted from sequencing bulk RNA of unsorted whole blood.

Study-level findings and limits: VDJdb-based annotation leaned toward anti-spike CD8 responses and missed private and CD4 specificities.

This clonotype has more than one count but fewer than ten. Its matching antigen is unknown. The TCR library protocol was used to attach unique molecular identifiers. These identifiers were attached to individual cDNA molecules. MiXCR, applied by TCRdb to the 5' RACE reads, yields one record per CDR3 protein. The sample consists of tens of thousands of distinct CDR3 sequences, about 6.5% of them appearing once. Germline V gene lookup returns CDR1 MNHEY and CDR2 SVGAGI. V lost 8 bases to trimming and J lost 4 bases, with 21 bases between them. The CDR3 has 17 residues. The gene calls are TRBV6-5 and TRBJ2-6, with D tentatively TRBD2 (9 bases). Material for sequencing was whole blood. The clonotype comes from an adult who was a healthcare worker with PCR-confirmed SARS-CoV-2 infection or an uninfected control (not recorded which). CDR3 in amino acids: CASQGAGGPGGANVLTF. The CDR3 DNA follows: TGTGCCAGCCAGGGGGCGGGAGGGCCTGGAGGGGCCAACGTCCTGACTTTC.